These 25 T cell receptor beta chains were all obtained from the same sample, sequenced in a study of cytomegalovirus exposure and HLA in healthy donors. Produced via immunoSEQ multiplex PCR; TCRdb's table is partial and in-frame only. Of roughly 170,000 clones in the sample, roughly 80% are singletons; the top ten hold around 2.8%. Specimen: PBMCs. These receptor sequences come from a woman aged 18-35 years in good health and CMV-seropositive.

The chain recombines TRBV2 with TRBJ1-2, with 7 bases aligning to TRBD1. J gave up 2 bases and V 5 bases, and 5 bases lay outside the gene matches. The CDR3 covers 14 residues. Germline CDR1 reads SNHLY; CDR2 reads FYNNEI. CDR3 nucleotide sequence: TGTGCCAGCAGTCACGGGACAGAGAACTATGGCTACACCTTC. Its protein product is CASSHGTENYGYTF.

J is TRBJ1-3 and V is TRBV9; D unresolved. Trimming took 3 bases from V and 0 from J, leaving 13 bases between them. Germline V gene lookup returns CDR1 SGDLS and CDR2 YYNGEE. This CDR3 comprises 16 residues. As DNA, the CDR3 is TGTGCCAGCAGCGCCTGGAGGGCCAGCTCTGGAAACACCATATATTTT. Its translation is CASSAWRASSGNTIYF.

The gene calls are TRBV5-6 and TRBJ1-6; D call uncertain. The germline CDR1 and CDR2 sequences are SGHDT and YYEEEE. There are 14 residues in the CDR3. V was clipped by 2 bases and J by 6 bases, with 9 bases between them. The CDR3 sequence: CASSLPQTNSPLHF. The CDR3 DNA follows: TGTGCCAGCAGCTTACCACAGACTAATTCACCCCTCCACTTT.

The J gene is TRBJ1-2, the V gene TRBV6-5, with D possibly matching TRBD1 (6 bases). Germline-derived CDR1 and CDR2 are MNHEY and SVGAGI. Deletions cut 2 bases from V and 7 bases from J, with 11 bases between. This CDR3 comprises 13 residues. CDR3 sequence: CASSYRGRAGYTF. The CDR3 nucleotides are TGTGCCAGCAGTTACAGGGGGAGGGCTGGCTACACCTTC.

The V call is TRBV6-1, the J call TRBJ1-5; no firm D call. The CDR3 consists of 14 residues. The germline V gene has CDR1 MNHNS and CDR2 SASEGT. Trimming took off 7 bases at V and 5 bases at J, with 15 bases between the two ends. The CDR3 sequence is CASIQNSAHQPQHF. DNA for the CDR3: TGTGCCAGCATACAGAACTCCGCTCATCAGCCCCAGCATTTT.

The V gene is TRBV7-3, the J gene TRBJ2-2, with D possibly matching TRBD1 (6 bases). Germline lookup yields CDR1 SGHTA and CDR2 FQGTGA. V was trimmed by 5 bases and J by 0 bases, leaving 13 bases between them. The CDR3 is 16 amino acids. CDR3 bases: TGTGCCAGCAGCCGTCCGGGACAATCGAACACCGGGGAGCTGTTTTTT. Translating gives CASSRPGQSNTGELFF.

Only a few counts were recorded for this clone. The chain carries TRBV7-2 and TRBJ2-2, with TRBD2 matching over 11 bases. J was trimmed by 8 bases and V by 4 bases; bases with no gene match: 6. The CDR3 totals 15 residues. The germline V gene has CDR1 SGHTA and CDR2 FQGNSA. The CDR3, as DNA: TGTGCCAGCAGCTCGACTAGCGGGGTTGCGGGGGAGCTGTTTTTT. Protein: CASSSTSGVAGELFF.

This clone has only one observation. The chain carries TRBV9 and TRBJ1-1; D unresolved. CDR1 SGDLS and CDR2 YYNGEE come from the germline V gene. The V and J ends lost 0 bases and 3 bases respectively, with 15 bases between them. CDR3 length: 16 amino acids. CDR3 region: CASSVGGGFTYTEAFF. CDR3 sequence (DNA): TGTGCCAGCAGCGTAGGTGGAGGGTTTACCTACACTGAAGCTTTCTTT.

The CDR3 DNA is TGTGCCAGCAGTGGGCCCCATACGGGACAGTCTAATGAAAAACTGTTTTTT. Its translation is CASSGPHTGQSNEKLFF. The rearrangement joins TRBV6-1 to TRBJ1-4; 7 nucleotides line up with TRBD1. CDR1 is MNHNS and CDR2 is SASEGT in the germline V gene. V gave up 4 bases and J gave up 3 bases; unmatched junction bases: 11. The CDR3 extends over 17 amino acids.

J is TRBJ1-1 and V is TRBV6-5; 9 nucleotides line up with TRBD1. The CDR3 is 14 residues long. J was trimmed by 0 bases and V by 4 bases; bases with no gene match: 0. Germline CDR1 MNHEY, CDR2 SVGAGI. The CDR3 here is CASSWDRVNTEAFF. In DNA form, the CDR3 reads TGTGCCAGCAGTTGGGACAGGGTGAACACTGAAGCTTTCTTT.

The J gene is TRBJ2-2, the V gene TRBV2, with a possible D match to TRBD2 (6 bases). Trimming removed 8 bases from V and 4 bases from J, with 23 bases in between. The length of the CDR3 is 17 residues. Germline V gene lookup returns CDR1 SNHLY and CDR2 FYNNEI. The CDR3: CASQPKSGSGFTGELFF. DNA for the CDR3: TGTGCCAGCCAACCAAAAAGCGGGTCAGGGTTCACCGGGGAGCTGTTTTTT. Complete variable domain (other parts from reference TRBV2 and TRBJ2-2): EPEVTQTPSHQVTQMGQEVILRCVPISNHLYFYWYRQILGQKVEFLVSFYNNEISEKSEIFDDQFSVERPDGSNFTLKIRSTKLEDSAMYFCASQPKSGSGFTGELFFGEGSRLTVL.

The chain joins TRBV5-1 to TRBJ2-3; TRBD1 matches at 9 bases. The V and J ends lost 4 bases and 3 bases, in that order; junction bases with no gene match: 6. Per germline, CDR1 SGHRS and CDR2 YFSETQ. CDR3 size: 15 residues. The CDR3: CASSPETGGTDTQYF. DNA of the CDR3: TGCGCCAGCAGCCCCGAGACAGGGGGGACAGATACGCAGTATTTT.

The rearrangement joins TRBV4-1 to TRBJ2-1, with D possibly being TRBD1 (6 bases). The ends were cut back, 4 bases at V and 7 bases at J, with 8 bases in the middle. This CDR3 region has 12 residues. Germline assignment: CDR1 MGHRA and CDR2 YSYEKL. CDR3 nucleotides: TGCGCCAGCAGCCCCCAGGGGAATGAGCAGTTCTTC. This sequence encodes CASSPQGNEQFF.

The rearrangement uses TRBV7-8 and TRBJ2-5; no clear D gene. CDR3 size: 13 residues. From germline, CDR1 is SGHVS and CDR2 FQNEAQ. Trimming cost V 2 bases and J 5 bases, with 9 bases left between them. The CDR3 reads CASSLRPAETQYF. The CDR3 region has the DNA TGTGCCAGCAGCTTACGTCCCGCGGAGACCCAGTACTTC.

J is TRBJ2-5 and V is TRBV6-1, with 8 bases matching TRBD1. CDR3 length: 15 residues. V shed 4 bases and J 2 bases; nucleotides not matched to a gene: 6. Germline V gene sequence: CDR1 MNHNS, CDR2 SASEGT. The CDR3: CASSVTGGLQETQYF. CDR3 bases: TGTGCCAGCAGTGTTACAGGGGGACTTCAAGAGACCCAGTACTTC.

This clone was detected only once. The genes are TRBV6-1 and TRBJ2-4; a weak D match, TRBD2 (7 bases). Per germline, CDR1 MNHNS and CDR2 SASEGT. With 8 bases removed from V and 3 bases from J, the gap between germline ends came to 14 bases. The CDR3 spans 14 residues. The CDR3 reads CASLQRGGKNIQYF. The CDR3 region has the DNA TGTGCCAGCCTACAGAGGGGGGGCAAAAACATTCAGTACTTC.

This clone was seen a single time. V gene TRBV6-5 combines with J gene TRBJ2-3, with a tentative D call TRBD2 (6 bases). The V end was cut by 5 bases, the J end by 0 bases, with 12 bases between. Looked up from germline, CDR1 is MNHEY and CDR2 is SVGAGI. The CDR3 spans 15 residues. The CDR3 reads CASSPGTLSTDTQYF. DNA of the CDR3: TGTGCCAGCAGTCCCGGGACTTTGAGCACAGATACGCAGTATTTT.

The J gene is TRBJ2-1, the V gene TRBV2; TRBD1 might be the D (6 bases). Trimming shortened V by 1 base and J by 12 bases, and 10 bases separated the two germline ends. This CDR3 is 12 amino acids long. Germline V gene lookup returns CDR1 SNHLY and CDR2 FYNNEI. CDR3 region: CASSEEAGVQFF. In DNA form, the CDR3 reads TGTGCCAGCAGTGAAGAGGCAGGGGTGCAGTTCTTC.

V and J are TRBV27 and TRBJ1-1; a weak D match, TRBD1 (5 bases). The V and J ends lost 5 bases and 6 bases respectively, with 16 bases between them. CDR3 length: 14 residues. Germline V lookup: CDR1 MNHEY, CDR2 SMNVEV (reference sequence). CDR3 bases: TGTGCCAGCAGTCCCTCTCGACAGAGCGCTGAAGCTTTCTTT. Amino acid sequence: CASSPSRQSAEAFF.

The rearrangement uses TRBV7-9 and TRBJ1-5; no clear D gene. From germline, CDR1 is SEHNR and CDR2 FQNEAQ (reference sequence). Deletions cut 5 bases from V and 4 bases from J, with 15 bases between. The CDR3 contains 15 residues. The DNA of the CDR3 is TGTGCCAGCAGCCGATCCGGAGACCCTAATCAGCCCCAGCATTTT. Translation: CASSRSGDPNQPQHF.

This chain uses TRBV5-6 with TRBJ2-2; 10 bases agree with TRBD2. The CDR3 has 15 amino acids. Germline CDR1 and CDR2: SGHDT and YYEEEE. After removal of 6 bases from V and 6 bases from J, the junction contained 8 bases not matched to a gene. CDR3 nucleotides: TGTGCCAGCATTGTGAGCGGGGGGGCCGCCGGGGAGCTGTTTTTT. This codes for CASIVSGGAAGELFF.

The chain joins TRBV7-9 to TRBJ1-2; TRBD1 aligns across 7 bases. The CDR3 contains 14 residues. Germline CDR1 reads SEHNR; CDR2 reads FQNEAQ (reference sequence). Unmatched junction bases numbered 6, after V lost 5 bases and J lost 3 bases. This CDR3 reads CASSRGGGDYGYTF. DNA of the CDR3: TGTGCCAGCAGCCGAGGGGGCGGGGACTATGGCTACACCTTC.

This chain uses TRBV5-1 with TRBJ2-5, with D possibly being TRBD2 (6 bases). V lost 0 bases to trimming and J lost 2 bases, with 11 bases between them. The CDR3 has 15 residues. Germline CDR1 SGHRS, CDR2 YFSETQ. CDR3 coding DNA: TGCGCCAGCAGCTTGGTGGCTAGCGCACAAGAGACCCAGTACTTC. Translating it yields CASSLVASAQETQYF.

This CDR3 is CASSEYLRGTDTQYF. The DNA of the CDR3 is TGTGCCAGCAGTGAGTATTTGCGGGGCACAGATACGCAGTATTTT. V is TRBV2 and J is TRBJ2-3; a weak D match, TRBD2 (5 bases). CDR3 length: 15 residues. Trimming shortened V by 3 bases and J by 1 base, and 11 bases separated the two germline ends. Per the germline V gene, CDR1 is SNHLY and CDR2 is FYNNEI.

The chain has TRBV19 and TRBJ1-1; D gene unclear. The CDR3 is 15 residues long. The ends were cut back, 3 bases at V and 0 bases at J, with 11 bases in the middle. The V gene's germline CDR1 is LNHDA and CDR2 SQIVND (reference sequence). This CDR3 reads CASSIRGPMNTEAFF. The CDR3 DNA sequence: TGTGCCAGTAGTATCCGAGGGCCCATGAACACTGAAGCTTTCTTT.